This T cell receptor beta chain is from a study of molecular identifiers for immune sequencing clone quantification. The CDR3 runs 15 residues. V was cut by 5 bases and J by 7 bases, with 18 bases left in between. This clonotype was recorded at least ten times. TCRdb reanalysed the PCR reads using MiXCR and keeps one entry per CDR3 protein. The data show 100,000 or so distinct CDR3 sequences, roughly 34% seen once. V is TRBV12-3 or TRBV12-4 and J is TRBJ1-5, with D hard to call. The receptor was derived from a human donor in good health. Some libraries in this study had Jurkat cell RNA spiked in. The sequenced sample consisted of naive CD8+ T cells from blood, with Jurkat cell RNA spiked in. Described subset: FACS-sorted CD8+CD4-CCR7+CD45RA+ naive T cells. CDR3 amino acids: CASSPTNIVGQPQHF. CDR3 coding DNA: TGTGCCAGCAGTCCCACGAACATCGTGGGCCAGCCCCAGCATTTT.